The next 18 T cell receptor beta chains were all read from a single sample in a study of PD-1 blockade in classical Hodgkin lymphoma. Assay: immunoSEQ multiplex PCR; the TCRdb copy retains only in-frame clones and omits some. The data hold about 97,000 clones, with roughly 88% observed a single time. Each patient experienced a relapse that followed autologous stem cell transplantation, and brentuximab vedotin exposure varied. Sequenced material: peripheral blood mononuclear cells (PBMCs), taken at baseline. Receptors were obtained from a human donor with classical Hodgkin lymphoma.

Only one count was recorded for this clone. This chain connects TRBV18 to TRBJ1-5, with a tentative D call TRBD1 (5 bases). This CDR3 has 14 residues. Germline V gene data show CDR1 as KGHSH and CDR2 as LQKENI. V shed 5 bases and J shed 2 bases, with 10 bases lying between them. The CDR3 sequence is CASSDGTGNQPQHF. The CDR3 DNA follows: TGTGCCAGCTCAGATGGGACGGGCAATCAGCCCCAGCATTTT.

CDR3 in DNA: TGTGCCAGCAGCTTAGATCCCCCCCCGGGACAGGCTTTCTTT. Encoded protein: CASSLDPPPGQAFF. This rearrangement joins TRBV11-2 to TRBJ1-1; 7 bases agree with TRBD1. The trim removed 0 bases at V and 11 bases at J, leaving 9 bases unmatched. There are 14 residues in the CDR3. From germline, CDR1 is SGHAT and CDR2 FQNNGV.

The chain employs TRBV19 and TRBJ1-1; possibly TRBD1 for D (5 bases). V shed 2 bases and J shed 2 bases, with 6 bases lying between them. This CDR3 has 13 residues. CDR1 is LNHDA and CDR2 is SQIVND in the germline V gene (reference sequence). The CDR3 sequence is CASSIQGNTEAFF. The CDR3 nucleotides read TGTGCCAGTAGTATACAGGGTAACACTGAAGCTTTCTTT.

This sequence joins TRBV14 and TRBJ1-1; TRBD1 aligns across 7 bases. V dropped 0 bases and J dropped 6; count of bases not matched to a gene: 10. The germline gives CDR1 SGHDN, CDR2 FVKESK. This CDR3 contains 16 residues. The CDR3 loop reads CASSQDFLGTAAEAFF. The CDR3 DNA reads TGTGCCAGCAGCCAAGACTTCCTGGGGACAGCCGCTGAAGCTTTCTTT. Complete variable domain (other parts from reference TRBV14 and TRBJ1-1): EAGVTQFPSHSVIEKGQTVTLRCDPISGHDNLYWYRRVMGKEIKFLLHFVKESKQDESGMPNNRFLAERTGGTYSTLKVQPAELEDSGVYFCASSQDFLGTAAEAFFGQGTRLTVV.

The CDR3 protein is CASSQGTGPLQETQYF. The CDR3 nucleotides are TGTGCCAGCAGCCAGGGGACGGGGCCCCTCCAAGAGACCCAGTACTTC. This rearrangement joins TRBV5-5 to TRBJ2-5; D is possibly TRBD1 (6 bases). Germline values: CDR1 SGHKS, CDR2 YYEKEE (reference sequence). V was clipped by 4 bases and J by 1 base, with 17 bases between them. There are 16 residues in the CDR3.

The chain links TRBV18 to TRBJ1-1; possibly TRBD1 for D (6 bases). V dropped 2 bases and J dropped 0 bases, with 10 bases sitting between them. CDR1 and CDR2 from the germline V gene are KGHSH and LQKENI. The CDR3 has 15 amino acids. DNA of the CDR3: TGTGCCAGCTCACCAGACACAGGGCTGAACACTGAAGCTTTCTTT. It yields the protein CASSPDTGLNTEAFF.

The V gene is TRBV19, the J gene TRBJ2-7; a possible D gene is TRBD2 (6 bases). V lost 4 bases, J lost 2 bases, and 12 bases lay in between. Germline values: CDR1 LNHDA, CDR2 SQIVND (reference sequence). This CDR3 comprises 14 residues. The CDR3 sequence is CASSTWGGTYEQYF. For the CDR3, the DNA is TGTGCCAGTAGTACCTGGGGCGGGACCTACGAGCAGTACTTC. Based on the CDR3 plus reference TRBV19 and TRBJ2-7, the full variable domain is DGGITQSPKYLFRKEGQNVTLSCEQNLNHDAMYWYRQDPGQGLRLIYYSQIVNDFQKGDIAEGYSVSREKKESFPLTVTSAQKNPTAFYLCASSTWGGTYEQYFGPGTRLTVT.

CDR3 nucleotides: TGTGCCAGCAGCCGCCTCGGACTAGCGGGAGGTTCGGCCGGGGAGCTGTTTTTT. This encodes CASSRLGLAGGSAGELFF. J is TRBJ2-2 and V is TRBV5-6; TRBD2 aligns across 14 bases. Looked up from germline, CDR1 is SGHDT and CDR2 is YYEEEE. The CDR3 sequence is 18 residues long. V shed 4 bases, J shed 6 bases, and the junction held 11 bases outside the gene matches.

The CDR3 here is CASSFFSGRASETQYF. The CDR3 DNA reads TGTGCCAGCAGCTTTTTTAGCGGGAGGGCCTCGGAGACCCAGTACTTC. This sequence joins TRBV5-6 and TRBJ2-5, with 11 positions matching TRBD2. The CDR3 totals 16 residues. Germline V CDR1 and CDR2: SGHDT, YYEEEE. The junction had 8 bases not matched to a gene; V was cut back by 2 bases and J by 5 bases.

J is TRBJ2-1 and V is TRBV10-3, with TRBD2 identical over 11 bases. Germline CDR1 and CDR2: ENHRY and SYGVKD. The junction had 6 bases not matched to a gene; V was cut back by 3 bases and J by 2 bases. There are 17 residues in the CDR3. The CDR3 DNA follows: TGTGCCATCAGTGAAGGGACTAGCGGAGGAACCTACAATGAGCAGTTCTTC. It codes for CAISEGTSGGTYNEQFF.

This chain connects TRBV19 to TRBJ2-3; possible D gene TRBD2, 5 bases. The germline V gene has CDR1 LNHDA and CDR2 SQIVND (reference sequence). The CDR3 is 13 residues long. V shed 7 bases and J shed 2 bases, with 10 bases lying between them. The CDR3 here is CASTRADTDTQYF. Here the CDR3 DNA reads TGTGCCAGTACGCGGGCCGACACAGATACGCAGTATTTT.

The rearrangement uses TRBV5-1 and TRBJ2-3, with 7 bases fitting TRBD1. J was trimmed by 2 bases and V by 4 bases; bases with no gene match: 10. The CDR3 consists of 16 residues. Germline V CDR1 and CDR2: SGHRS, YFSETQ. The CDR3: CASSRGTAVSTDTQYF. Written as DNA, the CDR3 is TGCGCCAGCAGCAGAGGGACAGCCGTCTCCACAGATACGCAGTATTTT. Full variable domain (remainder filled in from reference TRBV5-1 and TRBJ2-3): KAGVTQTPRYLIKTRGQQVTLSCSPISGHRSVSWYQQTPGQGLQFLFEYFSETQRNKGNFPGRFSGRQFSNSRSEMNVSTLELGDSALYLCASSRGTAVSTDTQYFGPGTRLTVL.

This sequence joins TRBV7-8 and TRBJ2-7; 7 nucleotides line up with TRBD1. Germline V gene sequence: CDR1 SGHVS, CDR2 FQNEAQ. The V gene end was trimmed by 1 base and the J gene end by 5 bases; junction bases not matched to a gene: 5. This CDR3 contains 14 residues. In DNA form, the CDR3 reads TGTGCCAGCAGCTTAGGACAGGGTTTGAACGAGCAGTACTTC. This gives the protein CASSLGQGLNEQYF.

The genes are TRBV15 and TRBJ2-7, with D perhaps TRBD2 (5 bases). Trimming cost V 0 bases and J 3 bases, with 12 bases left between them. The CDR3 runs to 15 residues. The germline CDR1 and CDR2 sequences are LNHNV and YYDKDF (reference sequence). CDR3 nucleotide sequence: TGTGCCACCAGCAGAGATCGGGGTCTGGACTACGAGCAGTACTTC. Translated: CATSRDRGLDYEQYF.

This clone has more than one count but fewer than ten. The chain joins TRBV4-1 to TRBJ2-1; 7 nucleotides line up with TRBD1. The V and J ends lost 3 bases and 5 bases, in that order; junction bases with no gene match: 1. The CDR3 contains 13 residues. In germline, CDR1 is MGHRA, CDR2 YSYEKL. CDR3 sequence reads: CASSHGTDNEQFF. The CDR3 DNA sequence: TGCGCCAGCAGCCATGGGACAGACAATGAGCAGTTCTTC.

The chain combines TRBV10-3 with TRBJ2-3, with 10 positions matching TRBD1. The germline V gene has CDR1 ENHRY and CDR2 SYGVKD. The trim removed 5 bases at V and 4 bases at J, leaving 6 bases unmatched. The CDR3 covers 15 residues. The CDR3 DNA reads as TGTGCCATCAGTCCTGACAGGGGGCAGGCAGATACGCAGTATTTT. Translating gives CAISPDRGQADTQYF.

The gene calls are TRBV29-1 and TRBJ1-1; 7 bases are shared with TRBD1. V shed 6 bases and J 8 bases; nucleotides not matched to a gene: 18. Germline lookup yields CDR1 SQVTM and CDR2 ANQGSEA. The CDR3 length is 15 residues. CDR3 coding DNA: TGCAGCGTGTACGGGACAGTAATGGCTCACGGGGAAGCTTTCTTT. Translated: CSVYGTVMAHGEAFF.

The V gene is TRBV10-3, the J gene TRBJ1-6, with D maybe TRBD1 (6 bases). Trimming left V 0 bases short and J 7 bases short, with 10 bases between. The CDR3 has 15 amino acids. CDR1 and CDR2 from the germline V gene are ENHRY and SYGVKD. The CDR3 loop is CAISESGGKNSPLHF. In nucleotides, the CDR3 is TGTGCCATCAGTGAGTCAGGGGGTAAAAATTCACCCCTCCACTTT.